This entry is about one TCR beta chain. There is no known antigen for this receptor. No base quality information exists; no much larger clone differs at one position. This entry is derived from a study of T cell responses to AZD1222 COVID-19 vaccine (dated by TCRdb to the early 2020s). With respect to the entire study: AZD1222 recipients with second doses at about 4 weeks or about 12 weeks were pooled, because spike-specific TCR depth and breadth did not differ between schedules. Trial participants were enrolled by age into 18-55, 56-69 and 70-plus year subgroups, with roughly 150, 30 and 60 TCR-sequenced participants respectively. A total of 233 trial participants underwent TCR sequencing, of whom about 200 had received two doses of AZD1222 and about 26 had received two doses of the MenACWY control vaccine. The study at large found these results: Because no samples from the day 14 peak response were available, repertoires could be characterized only after the peak T cell response. Participants were mostly white British, with more females than males. The authors suggested clonal diversity may have been underestimated. After two AZD1222 doses, spike-specific TCR breadth and depth were significantly higher than at day 0 and than in MenACWY recipients. Nearly half of unique spike-specific TCRs reportedly recognized epitopes outside regions mutated in the B.1.351 and B.1.1.7 variants. The 56-69-year group was small, and its depth increase did not reach significance, likely because of low power. The vaccine-associated CD4 TCRs covered the entire spike protein, and the dominant responses fell in regions 160-218 and 743-854. Only five to seven AZD1222 recipients were SARS-CoV-2 seropositive at baseline, limiting conclusions about previously exposed vaccinees.

Including the terminal cysteine and phenylalanine, the CDR3 comprises 15 residues. Just CDR3 DNA is preserved here, 45 bases in frame from base 1. Per the germline V gene, MGHRA is the CDR1 and YSYEKL is the CDR2. Germline trimming amounts to 4 bases on V and 4 bases on J, with 7 as the count of junction bases outside the gene matches. The CDR3 regions of human TCRbeta chains were analyzed by immunosequencing. The published analysis was carried out like this. TCRs in the repertoires were compared against a reference library of SARS-CoV-2-specific TCRs that had been generated with the MIRA antigen-specificity platform. Breadth meant the fraction of unique TCRs that were SARS-CoV-2-associated, whereas depth meant the fraction of total T cells that were SARS-CoV-2-associated. Using the MIRA data, every spike-specific TCR was mapped to the spike region that the TCR reacted to and assigned to either a CD4 or a CD8 class. Log10-transformed breadth and depth values were compared by one-way ANOVA with Sidak's multiple comparisons tests. TCRdb mirrors the immuneACCESS table, restricted to in-frame sequences. Some clones are absent from its copies; in checked studies, under half trace to an unresolved V gene, and the reason for the others is unknown. V and J calls and clone size are those listed in that table; D and trimming were worked out from the DNA. The sample table holds about 120,000 clones, of which around 93% were seen once. Jointly, the top ten make up 11% to 15% of the sample.

In light of the paper, this sample's time point label describes: baseline before first vaccination. Vaccinee samples were obtained from the UK trials COV001 and COV002, which included a single-blind randomized controlled phase 2/3 trial of AZD1222 (ChAdOx1 nCoV-19) in healthy adults. Trial participant PBMC samples were collected at day 0 and day 28 after the second dose for TCRbeta chain sequencing. The chain joins TRBV4-1 to TRBJ2-1; TRBD1 agrees with 7 junctional bases. The material was peripheral blood, obtained on day 0 of AZD1222 vaccination. The sequence came from an adult in good health. The DNA sequence is given as TGCGCCAGCAGCCCGACAGGGACCAAATACAATGAGCAGTTCTTC. Its protein is CASSPTGTKYNEQFF.